Listed below are T cell receptor beta chains from one sample, sequenced in a study of cytomegalovirus exposure and HLA in healthy donors. Here immunoSEQ multiplex PCR was the method, and the copy in TCRdb shows in-frame clones only, minus some. Seen here are more than 150,000 clones, 75% to 85% observed once, and the top ten hold 1.4%. The sequencing sample was made of PBMCs. The origin of the receptors is a man between 18 and 35 years old in good health and CMV-seronegative. Each CDR3 is given with its conserved first and last residue. The D gene is left open where the match is weak. Clone size, where shown, is once, few, many, or a class for clones that have expanded.

D: TRBD2
J: TRBJ2-1
size: -
V: TRBV7-8
DNA: TGTGCCAGCAGCTTAGCTAGCGGGGGGGCCTATGAGCAGTTCTTC
CDR3: CASSLASGGAYEQFF

D: TRBD2
J: TRBJ2-3
size: -
V: TRBV4-3
DNA: TGCGCCAGCAGCCGCGGGGCTAGCGGTCGCACAGATACGCAGTATTTT
CDR3: CASSRGASGRTDTQYF

D: TRBD1
J: TRBJ2-7
size: -
V: TRBV15
DNA: TGTGCCACCAGCAGACCTATCGGGACAGGAACCTACGAGCAGTACTTC
CDR3: CATSRPIGTGTYEQYF

D: -
J: TRBJ1-1
size: -
V: TRBV18
DNA: TGTGCCAGCTCACCCAGGGACACTGAAGCTTTCTTT
CDR3: CASSPRDTEAFF

D: -
J: TRBJ1-1
size: -
V: TRBV6-1
DNA: TGTGCCAGCAGTGAACAGCGAGGGACTGAAGCTTTCTTT
CDR3: CASSEQRGTEAFF

D: TRBD1
J: TRBJ1-1
size: few
V: TRBV9
DNA: TGTGCCAGCAGTTGGGGAACAGGGGTCGAAGCTTTCTTT
CDR3: CASSWGTGVEAFF

D: -
J: TRBJ2-7
size: once
V: TRBV4-2
DNA: TGTGCCAGCAGCCAAGAGCCGACAGGATACTCCTACGAGCAGTACTTC
CDR3: CASSQEPTGYSYEQYF

D: TRBD2
J: TRBJ2-1
size: -
V: TRBV30
DNA: TGTGCCTGGAGTGGGACTAGCGGGACGGGGCAGTTCTTC
CDR3: CAWSGTSGTGQFF

D: -
J: TRBJ2-2
size: -
V: TRBV7-8
DNA: TGTGCCAGCAGCCCCCGGAGGGCAGGGGGTACCCGGGAGCTGTTTTTT
CDR3: CASSPRRAGGTRELFF

D: -
J: TRBJ2-2
size: -
V: TRBV4-3
DNA: TGCGCCAGCAGCCAAGACCGGGACACCGGGGAGCTGTTTTTT
CDR3: CASSQDRDTGELFF

D: TRBD1
J: TRBJ2-7
size: many
V: TRBV19
DNA: TGTGCCAGTAGTATTACCACAGGGGACGGCGGTTACGAGCAGTACTTC
CDR3: CASSITTGDGGYEQYF

D: -
J: TRBJ1-1
size: -
V: TRBV9
DNA: TGTGCCAGCAGCGGAGCGATCGGGACACCAATGAACACTGAAGCTTTCTTT
CDR3: CASSGAIGTPMNTEAFF

D: TRBD1
J: TRBJ1-2
size: -
V: TRBV27
DNA: TGTGCCAGCGGCCACACAGGGGCCTATGGCTACACCTTC
CDR3: CASGHTGAYGYTF

D: -
J: TRBJ2-1
size: few
V: TRBV29-1
DNA: TGCAGCGTTGTGTTGAGCAATGAGCAGTTCTTC
CDR3: CSVVLSNEQFF

D: TRBD1
J: TRBJ1-2
size: -
V: TRBV14
DNA: TGTGCCAGCAGCTACGGGACAGGGGGACCCTATGGCTACACCTTC
CDR3: CASSYGTGGPYGYTF

D: -
J: TRBJ1-6
size: -
V: TRBV19
DNA: TGTGCCAGTAGTACACAGGGCGCCGATAATTCACCCCTCCACTTT
CDR3: CASSTQGADNSPLHF

D: TRBD1
J: TRBJ2-5
size: once
V: TRBV2
DNA: TGTGCCAATGGACAGGGTCGTGAGACCCAGTACTTC
CDR3: CANGQGRETQYF

D: TRBD1
J: TRBJ1-2
size: -
V: TRBV5-4
DNA: TGTGCCAGCAGCTCGACAGGGGTTGGGTACTATGGCTACACCTTC
CDR3: CASSSTGVGYYGYTF

D: -
J: TRBJ2-7
size: -
V: TRBV7-8
DNA: TGTGCCAGCAGCAAAACAGGCCCTAGCTCCTACGAGCAGTACTTC
CDR3: CASSKTGPSSYEQYF

D: TRBD2
J: TRBJ2-5
size: -
V: TRBV7-6
DNA: TGTGCCAGCTCACTAGCGGGGGGTGGTCACCAAGAGACCCAGTACTTC
CDR3: CASSLAGGGHQETQYF

D: -
J: TRBJ1-2
size: -
V: TRBV5-1
DNA: TGCGCCAGCAGCTTGGCCGACCCAAGGGGCTATGGCTACACCTTC
CDR3: CASSLADPRGYGYTF

D: TRBD2
J: TRBJ2-5
size: few
V: TRBV7-9
DNA: TGTGCCAGCAGCTTAGTTAGCGGGAGTGAGACCCAGTACTTC
CDR3: CASSLVSGSETQYF

D: -
J: TRBJ1-3
size: few
V: TRBV19
DNA: TGTGCCAGTAGTGAAACAGGGTTTGGTGGAAACACCATATATTTT
CDR3: CASSETGFGGNTIYF

D: -
J: TRBJ2-7
size: -
V: TRBV6-6
DNA: TGTGCCAGCAGTTACCCCAACTACGAGCAGTACTTC
CDR3: CASSYPNYEQYF

D: -
J: TRBJ1-5
size: -
V: TRBV6-5
DNA: TGTGCCAGCAGTTACGCCAGGGGCAATCAGCCCCAGCATTTT
CDR3: CASSYARGNQPQHF

D: -
J: TRBJ1-5
size: -
V: TRBV19
DNA: TGTGCCAGTAGTCCCCGTCAGGGGCCCAATCAGCCCCAGCATTTT
CDR3: CASSPRQGPNQPQHF

D: TRBD1
J: TRBJ1-2
size: -
V: TRBV18
DNA: TGTGCCAGCTCACGGGACAGCTCAGACTCCTACTATGGCTACACCTTC
CDR3: CASSRDSSDSYYGYTF

D: -
J: TRBJ2-7
size: once
V: TRBV11-3
DNA: TGTGCCAGCAGCTTAGGCTCGGGGAACGAGCAGTACTTC
CDR3: CASSLGSGNEQYF

D: -
J: TRBJ2-6
size: -
V: TRBV4-3
DNA: TGCGCCAGCAGCCGAGATGGGACTGACGGGGCCAACGTCCTGACTTTC
CDR3: CASSRDGTDGANVLTF

D: -
J: TRBJ1-1
size: -
V: TRBV2
DNA: TGTGCCAGCAGTGGATCTGGACAGAGTATTCGTACTGAAGCTTTCTTT
CDR3: CASSGSGQSIRTEAFF

D: TRBD2
J: TRBJ2-1
size: -
V: TRBV7-8
DNA: TGTGCCAGCAGCTGGGGACTAGACTCCTACAATGAGCAGTTCTTC
CDR3: CASSWGLDSYNEQFF

D: TRBD1
J: TRBJ1-1
size: -
V: TRBV19
DNA: TGTGCCAGTAGTTATAAGACAGGGGGCACCACTGAAGCTTTCTTT
CDR3: CASSYKTGGTTEAFF

D: TRBD1
J: TRBJ1-1
size: -
V: TRBV29-1
DNA: TGCAGCGCTCAGACAGGGAGTATCACTGAAGCTTTCTTT
CDR3: CSAQTGSITEAFF

D: -
J: TRBJ1-1
size: -
V: TRBV18
DNA: TGTGCCAGCTCACCACCTCTAAGCAGGTCGGTTCGGACTGAAGCTTTCTTT
CDR3: CASSPPLSRSVRTEAFF

D: TRBD1
J: TRBJ2-7
size: -
V: TRBV9
DNA: TGTGCCAGCAGCGACGACAGGGATTCCGACGAGCAGTACTTC
CDR3: CASSDDRDSDEQYF

D: -
J: TRBJ2-1
size: -
V: TRBV30
DNA: TGTGCCTGGAGTTTCCAGACACACAATGAGCAGTTCTTC
CDR3: CAWSFQTHNEQFF

D: -
J: TRBJ2-1
size: -
V: TRBV13
DNA: TGTGCCAGCAGCTCTAATGAGAACAATGAGCAGTTCTTC
CDR3: CASSSNENNEQFF

D: TRBD1
J: TRBJ2-7
size: -
V: TRBV7-2
DNA: TGTGCCAGCAGCTTCGGACAGGGCTACGAGCAGTACTTC
CDR3: CASSFGQGYEQYF

D: TRBD1
J: TRBJ2-3
size: -
V: TRBV4-1
DNA: TGCGCCAGCAGCCAGATACAGGGGGCGAGGACAGATACGCAGTATTTT
CDR3: CASSQIQGARTDTQYF

D: TRBD1
J: TRBJ1-6
size: -
V: TRBV4-1
DNA: TGCGCCAGCAGCCAAGTCTGGAACAGGGGGAATTCACCCCTCCACTTT
CDR3: CASSQVWNRGNSPLHF

D: -
J: TRBJ2-2
size: once
V: TRBV23-1
DNA: TGCGCCAGCAGTCAATCGCGAGTCGGGGAGCTGTTTTTT
CDR3: CASSQSRVGELFF

D: TRBD2
J: TRBJ2-1
size: -
V: TRBV9
DNA: TGTGCCAGCAGCGTGACGGGACTAGCGGGAGGTGAGCAGTTCTTC
CDR3: CASSVTGLAGGEQFF

D: -
J: TRBJ1-2
size: -
V: TRBV28
DNA: TGTGCCAGCCTAAGGGCAGGGGCGGAATATGGCTACACCTTC
CDR3: CASLRAGAEYGYTF

D: TRBD1
J: TRBJ1-2
size: -
V: TRBV6-1
DNA: TGTGCCAGCAGTGGGGACAGCCCCTATGGCTACACCTTC
CDR3: CASSGDSPYGYTF

D: TRBD2
J: TRBJ2-1
size: -
V: TRBV27
DNA: TGTGCCAGCAGTCTCCCGGGACTAGATAGCGATGAGCAGTTCTTC
CDR3: CASSLPGLDSDEQFF

D: -
J: TRBJ2-5
size: few
V: TRBV7-2
DNA: TGTGCCAGCAGCTTAGGGGGGGGCCCCCAAGAGACCCAGTACTTC
CDR3: CASSLGGGPQETQYF

D: TRBD2
J: TRBJ2-7
size: -
V: TRBV11-3
DNA: TGTGCCAGCAGCGGGACTAGCGGAAAGTACGAGCAGTACTTC
CDR3: CASSGTSGKYEQYF

D: TRBD2
J: TRBJ2-7
size: few
V: TRBV4-2
DNA: TGTGCCAGCAGCCCGGGGGGGGGAGGGGGAGAATACGAGCAGTACTTC
CDR3: CASSPGGGGGEYEQYF

D: -
J: TRBJ2-4
size: -
V: TRBV30
DNA: TGTGCCTGGAGTGTAGCCGGGGGGCCCTTAGCCAAAAACATTCAGTACTTC
CDR3: CAWSVAGGPLAKNIQYF

D: TRBD1
J: TRBJ1-1
size: -
V: TRBV19
DNA: TGTGCCAGTAGCCGCCCGGGGGACAGCTTGAACACTGAAGCTTTCTTT
CDR3: CASSRPGDSLNTEAFF

D: -
J: TRBJ1-1
size: -
V: TRBV5-1
DNA: TGCGCCAGCAGCTTGCCGGGAGTGAACACTGAAGCTTTCTTT
CDR3: CASSLPGVNTEAFF

D: -
J: TRBJ1-2
size: -
V: TRBV6-6
DNA: TGTGCCAGCTCGCTCAGGGAGGATGGCTACACCTTC
CDR3: CASSLREDGYTF

D: TRBD1
J: TRBJ2-2
size: -
V: TRBV6-5
DNA: TGTGCCAGCAGTTCCCGACAGGGAAGGGCCGGGGAGCTGTTTTTT
CDR3: CASSSRQGRAGELFF

D: TRBD1
J: TRBJ1-6
size: -
V: TRBV2
DNA: TGTGCCAGCAGTGTTCCCCGGTCGGACAGGTCTCGGTCACCCCTCCACTTT
CDR3: CASSVPRSDRSRSPLHF

D: TRBD1
J: TRBJ2-2
size: -
V: TRBV19
DNA: TGTGCCAGTAGTATAGGCCGGGACAGGGTTTTCGGGGAGCTGTTTTTT
CDR3: CASSIGRDRVFGELFF